Below, 30 T cell receptor beta chains from the same sample are listed, as sequenced in a study of blood T cell repertoires in COVID-19. This table comes from immunoSEQ multiplex PCR, and its TCRdb copy is limited to in-frame clones, with some not included. This table has just over 650,000 clones, 85% to 90% appearing once. Sequencing was performed on peripheral blood. The source of these receptors is a young woman with acute or convalescent COVID-19.

CDR3 DNA sequence: TGTGCCAGCAGCTTAACGGGCGGGGGAGCCAAAAACATTCAGTACTTC. This translates into CASSLTGGGAKNIQYF. The rearrangement joins TRBV7-3 to TRBJ2-4; 7 bases fit TRBD2. This CDR3 region has 16 residues. V gave up 0 bases and J gave up 0 bases; unmatched junction bases: 2. Germline V gene sequence: CDR1 SGHTA, CDR2 FQGTGA.

The chain is built from TRBV3-1 (or the pseudogene TRBV3-2) and TRBJ2-1; D might be TRBD2 (5 bases). Per the germline V gene, CDR1 is LGHDT and CDR2 is YNNKEL (reference sequence). The germline V and J ends were trimmed by 7 bases and 6 bases, with 10 bases remaining between them. This CDR3 contains 12 residues. The CDR3 nucleotides read TGTGCCAGCATGTCGGGGAGCAATGAGCAGTTCTTC. Protein product: CASMSGSNEQFF.

Comments on this clone: This sample also contains other DNA sequences that code for the same CDR3. The V and J genes are TRBV18 and TRBJ1-1; D may be TRBD1 (6 bases). Germline V gene data show CDR1 as KGHSH and CDR2 as LQKENI. CDR3 length equals 15 residues. Trimming removed 3 bases at V and 1 base at J, with 12 bases between. The CDR3 sequence is CASSPPQGRNTEAFF. For the CDR3, the DNA is TGTGCCAGCTCACCGCCACAGGGTAGGAACACTGAAGCTTTCTTT.

V is TRBV9 and J is TRBJ1-2, with 8 bases aligning to TRBD1. Losses at the gene ends were 3 bases for V and 3 bases for J; bases not matched to a gene: 1. Per the germline V gene, CDR1 is SGDLS and CDR2 is YYNGEE. The CDR3 sequence is 13 residues long. Here the CDR3 DNA reads TGTGCCAGCAGCGCGACAGGGGACTATGGCTACACCTTC. Translating it yields CASSATGDYGYTF.

J is TRBJ1-3 and V is TRBV9, with TRBD1 matching 8 bases. Germline assignment: CDR1 SGDLS and CDR2 YYNGEE. V was pared by 5 bases and J by 3 bases, with 10 bases of the junction left unmatched. The CDR3 runs 16 residues. The CDR3: CASRSAAGGGGNTIYF. The CDR3 nucleotides read TGTGCCAGCAGATCCGCAGCAGGGGGCGGTGGAAACACCATATATTTT.

The rearrangement joins TRBV4-1 to TRBJ1-1; 7 bases map to TRBD1. Per germline, CDR1 MGHRA and CDR2 YSYEKL. CDR3 length: 16 amino acids. The ends lost 3 bases at V and 0 bases at J; junction bases unmatched: 7. The CDR3 DNA is TGCGCCAGCAGCCAGTACTCCGGGACAGTGAACACTGAAGCTTTCTTT. Translating it yields CASSQYSGTVNTEAFF.

The chain is built from TRBV4-2 and TRBJ2-7; 7 nucleotides match TRBD2. CDR1 and CDR2 from the germline V gene are LGHNA and YNFKEQ. The CDR3 is 14 residues long. Trimming cost V 1 base and J 3 bases; bases outside gene matches: 3. CDR3 region: CASSQVGGNYEQYF. CDR3 nucleotide sequence: TGTGCCAGCAGCCAAGTCGGGGGGAACTACGAGCAGTACTTC.

CDR3 region: CASSLSTGVHNEQFF. The CDR3 DNA reads TGTGCCAGCAGTTTATCCACAGGGGTACACAATGAGCAGTTCTTC. J is TRBJ2-1 and V is TRBV27, with 7 bases aligning to TRBD1. Per the germline V gene, CDR1 is MNHEY and CDR2 is SMNVEV (reference sequence). V gave up 0 bases and J gave up 5 bases; unmatched junction bases: 4. This CDR3 has 15 residues.

This sequence joins TRBV12-5 and TRBJ1-1, with unresolved D. This CDR3 is built from 13 residues. With 5 bases removed from V and 1 base from J, the gap between germline ends came to 8 bases. Germline V gene data show CDR1 as LGHNT and CDR2 as FRNRAP. CDR3 nucleotides: TGTGCTAGTGGTGCCGAGGGGAACACTGAAGCTTTCTTT. Its protein is CASGAEGNTEAFF.

The CDR3 sequence: CASSLISWRDTEAFF. In DNA, the CDR3 is TGTGCCAGCAGCTTAATATCATGGCGGGACACTGAAGCTTTCTTT. This chain links TRBV7-9 with TRBJ1-1; D remains ambiguous. The germline V and J ends were trimmed by 2 bases and 3 bases, with 13 bases remaining between them. CDR1 SEHNR and CDR2 FQNEAQ come from the germline V gene (reference sequence). The CDR3 totals 15 residues. The whole variable domain, filled in from reference TRBV7-9 and TRBJ1-1, reads DTGVSQNPRHKITKRGQNVTFRCDPISEHNRLYWYRQTLGQGPEFLTYFQNEAQLEKSRLLSDRFSAERPKGSFSTLEIQRTEQGDSAMYLCASSLISWRDTEAFFGQGTRLTVV.

The CDR3 coding sequence is TGTGCCAGCAAGCGGCAGCGGGGGGCTTACGAGCAGTACTTC. Translation: CASKRQRGAYEQYF. The chain has TRBV7-2 and TRBJ2-7; 9 bases are a match to TRBD2. Germline lookup yields CDR1 SGHTA and CDR2 FQGNSA. Trimming cost V 7 bases and J 4 bases; bases outside gene matches: 8. This CDR3 is built from 14 residues.

The chain joins TRBV6-1 to TRBJ1-1; a possible D gene is TRBD1 (5 bases). Germline assignment: CDR1 MNHNS and CDR2 SASEGT. Between the trimmed V and J ends, which lost 2 bases and 3 bases, there was a span of 16 bases. The CDR3 spans 16 residues. The CDR3 spells CASSERCTGGYTEAFF. The CDR3 nucleotides are TGTGCCAGCAGTGAACGGTGTACAGGAGGGTACACTGAAGCTTTCTTT.

The chain joins TRBV25-1 to TRBJ2-7, with unresolved D. This CDR3 comprises 11 residues. Trimming removed 11 bases at V and 6 bases at J, with 14 bases between. Per the germline V gene, CDR1 is MGHDK and CDR2 is SYGVNS. The CDR3 loop is CASSGPPEQYF. The CDR3 DNA is TGTGCCTCCTCCGGTCCCCCCGAGCAGTACTTC.

The V call is TRBV18, the J call TRBJ2-1; 10 positions agree with TRBD1. CDR1 is KGHSH, CDR2 LQKENI, per germline. This CDR3 has 15 residues. After removal of 3 bases from V and 7 bases from J, the junction contained 6 bases not matched to a gene. The CDR3 loop reads CASSPDRGPYNEQFF. In DNA, the CDR3 is TGTGCCAGCTCACCTGACAGGGGGCCGTATAATGAGCAGTTCTTC.

The V call is TRBV7-3, the J call TRBJ2-3; 10 bases line up with TRBD2. The CDR3 covers 15 residues. Germline loops: CDR1 SGHTA, CDR2 FQGTGA. Germline trimming cut 4 bases from V and 6 bases from J; bases unmatched to any gene: 7. The DNA for the CDR3 is TGTGCCAGCAGCTCAACTAGCGGGGAGGTTGATACGCAGTATTTT. Its translation is CASSSTSGEVDTQYF.

This sequence joins TRBV9 and TRBJ1-2; D possibly corresponds to TRBD1 (5 bases). Germline CDR1 reads SGDLS; CDR2 reads YYNGEE. The CDR3 extends over 15 amino acids. V shed 3 bases and J shed 5 bases, with 17 bases lying between them. The CDR3 spells CASSAGPTAPYGYTF. The CDR3 DNA reads as TGTGCCAGCAGCGCCGGCCCGACAGCCCCTTATGGCTACACCTTC.

This rearrangement joins TRBV27 to TRBJ1-5; TRBD1 agrees at 8 bases. V trimming: 6 bases; J trimming: 6 bases; junction bases outside the gene matches: 4. From germline, CDR1 is MNHEY and CDR2 SMNVEV (reference sequence). The CDR3 loop spans 13 amino acids. CDR3 residues: CASSDRGGQPQHF. The CDR3 DNA reads TGTGCCAGCAGCGACAGGGGTGGTCAGCCCCAGCATTTT.

The chain employs TRBV29-1 and TRBJ2-7; D may be TRBD2 (5 bases). V dropped 3 bases and J dropped 6 bases, with 15 bases sitting between them. Germline V CDR1 and CDR2: SQVTM, ANQGSEA. CDR3 length: 13 residues. CDR3 coding DNA: TGCAGCGTTGATAGAGGGAGCGAGGCCGAGCAGTACTTC. Its protein product is CSVDRGSEAEQYF.

The chain uses TRBV6-2 or TRBV6-3 and TRBJ2-7; D possibly corresponds to TRBD1 (6 bases). V was clipped by 0 bases and J by 6 bases, with 15 bases between them. The length of the CDR3 is 15 residues. From germline, CDR1 is MNHEY and CDR2 SVGEGT. CDR3 residues: CASSYSMRGSIEQYF. The CDR3 bases are TGTGCCAGCAGTTACTCGATGAGGGGGAGCATCGAGCAGTACTTC.

This sequence joins TRBV9 and TRBJ1-1; 10 bases match TRBD1. This CDR3 has 16 residues. The germline gives CDR1 SGDLS, CDR2 YYNGEE. Trimming cost V 2 bases and J 0 bases; bases outside gene matches: 4. CDR3 region: CASSVATGGMNTEAFF. The CDR3 DNA reads as TGTGCCAGCAGCGTGGCGACAGGGGGCATGAACACTGAAGCTTTCTTT.

V usage is TRBV7-9 and J usage is TRBJ2-3; the match to TRBD2 covers 12 bases. J was trimmed by 6 bases and V by 5 bases; bases with no gene match: 6. The germline CDR1 and CDR2 sequences are SEHNR and FQNEAQ (reference sequence). This CDR3 has 15 amino acids. DNA of the CDR3: TGTGCCAGCAGCCAACTAGCGGGGGGACGTGATACGCAGTATTTT. Residues: CASSQLAGGRDTQYF.

V gene TRBV25-1 combines with J gene TRBJ1-2; 9 positions match TRBD1. CDR1 MGHDK and CDR2 SYGVNS come from the germline V gene. This CDR3 region has 15 residues. J gave up 4 bases and V 3 bases, and 6 bases lay outside the gene matches. CDR3 sequence (DNA): TGTGCCAGCAGTGACCCGGGACAGGGCTTCTATGGCTACACCTTC. Protein product: CASSDPGQGFYGYTF.

The CDR3 nucleotides are TGTGCCATCAAGGGAGAAGGGATATATGGCTACACCTTC. Its translation is CAIKGEGIYGYTF. The rearrangement joins TRBV10-3 to TRBJ1-2; no definite D call. The CDR3 runs 13 residues. In germline, CDR1 is ENHRY, CDR2 SYGVKD. V was clipped by 7 bases and J by 5 bases, with 14 bases between them.

This sequence joins TRBV2 and TRBJ2-1, with TRBD1 matching over 7 bases. Germline V lookup: CDR1 SNHLY, CDR2 FYNNEI. The trim removed 6 bases at V and 6 bases at J, leaving 11 bases unmatched. This CDR3 has 15 amino acids. As DNA, the CDR3 is TGTGCCAGCAGGATAGACAGGGCTGTGGTCAATGAGCAGTTCTTC. It encodes CASRIDRAVVNEQFF. The variable domain in full, completed from reference TRBV2 and TRBJ2-1, reads EPEVTQTPSHQVTQMGQEVILRCVPISNHLYFYWYRQILGQKVEFLVSFYNNEISEKSEIFDDQFSVERPDGSNFTLKIRSTKLEDSAMYFCASRIDRAVVNEQFFGPGTRLTVL.

The J gene is TRBJ2-3, the V gene TRBV29-1; D remains unclear. The germline gives CDR1 SQVTM, CDR2 ANQGSEA. Trimming removed 6 bases from V and 13 bases from J, with 20 bases in between. The CDR3 has 12 residues. Here the CDR3 reads CSVISTASEKYF. In DNA form, the CDR3 reads TGCAGCGTCATCTCAACAGCCTCAGAAAAGTATTTT.

As to this clone: Other DNA variants within this sample encode the same CDR3. V and J are TRBV3-1 (or the pseudogene TRBV3-2) and TRBJ1-1, with D possibly being TRBD1 (6 bases). This CDR3 is built from 13 residues. The germline V and J ends were trimmed by 3 bases and 1 base, with 6 bases remaining between them. CDR1 and CDR2 from the germline V gene are LGHDT and YNNKEL (reference sequence). CDR3 DNA sequence: TGTGCCAGCAGCCAGACAGGGAACACTGAAGCTTTCTTT. Amino acids: CASSQTGNTEAFF.

The rearrangement joins TRBV4-1 to TRBJ1-1, with 8 nucleotides matching TRBD1. The CDR3 runs 16 residues. Germline V CDR1 and CDR2: MGHRA, YSYEKL. The trim removed 3 bases at V and 3 bases at J, leaving 9 bases unmatched. The CDR3 region is CASSHPGGLGDTEAFF. The CDR3 DNA is TGCGCCAGCAGCCATCCAGGGGGCTTGGGCGACACTGAAGCTTTCTTT.

The chain joins TRBV4-3 to TRBJ1-2; D is possibly TRBD1 (6 bases). The ends were cut back, 0 bases at V and 5 bases at J, with 16 bases in the middle. Germline V gene data show CDR1 as LGHNA and CDR2 as YSLEER. The CDR3 is made up of 16 amino acids. In nucleotides, the CDR3 is TGCGCCAGCAGCCAAGATAGTGCAGGGGCTTCGTATGGCTACACCTTC. This encodes CASSQDSAGASYGYTF.

The chain is built from TRBV11-2 and TRBJ1-2, with no clear D. Looked up from germline, CDR1 is SGHAT and CDR2 is FQNNGV. V was shortened by 5 bases and J by 0 bases, with 19 bases between the two germline ends. The CDR3 contains 17 residues. This CDR3 reads CASSLFGRGGANYGYTF. CDR3 nucleotides: TGTGCCAGCAGCCTCTTTGGCCGAGGAGGAGCTAACTATGGCTACACCTTC.

The V and J genes are TRBV12-3 or TRBV12-4 and TRBJ1-1; D is uncertain. The CDR3 totals 12 residues. The V end lost 6 bases, the J end lost 6 bases, and 11 bases lay between the germline ends. The CDR3 reads CASSNGGAEAFF. DNA for the CDR3: TGTGCCAGCAGCAATGGCGGTGCTGAAGCTTTCTTT.